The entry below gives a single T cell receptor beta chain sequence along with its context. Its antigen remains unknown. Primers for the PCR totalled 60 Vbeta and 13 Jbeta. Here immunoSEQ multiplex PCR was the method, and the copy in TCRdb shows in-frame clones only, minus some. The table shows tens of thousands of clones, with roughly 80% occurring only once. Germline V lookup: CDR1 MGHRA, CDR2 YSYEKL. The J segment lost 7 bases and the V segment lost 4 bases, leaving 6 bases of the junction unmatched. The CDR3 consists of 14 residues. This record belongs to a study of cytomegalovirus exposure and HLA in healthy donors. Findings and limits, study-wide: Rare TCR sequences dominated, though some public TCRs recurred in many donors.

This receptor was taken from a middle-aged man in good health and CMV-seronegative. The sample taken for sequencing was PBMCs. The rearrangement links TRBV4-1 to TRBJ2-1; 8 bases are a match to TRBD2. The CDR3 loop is CASSRRERENEQFF. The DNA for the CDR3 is TGCGCCAGCAGCCGCAGAGAGCGGGAGAATGAGCAGTTCTTC.